The 7 T cell receptor beta chains below come from one sample, sequenced in a study of Ad26.COV2.S vaccination and SARS-CoV-2 variants. Repertoires were generated with immunoSEQ multiplex PCR, while TCRdb's copy carries only in-frame clones and drops some. The table shows fewer than 300,000 clones, with about 90% occurring only once. Treatment here: around 19 received Ad26.COV2.S at low or high dose, single or two shots; about 5 received placebo; per-sample allocation not given. Sampling took place 63 days after the first vaccine or placebo injection. Here the sequenced sample was peripheral blood, taken in a trial of Ad26.COV2.S vaccine versus placebo. The receptors here all came from a person aged 18-60 years who received the Ad26.COV2.S COVID-19 vaccine or a placebo.

V usage is TRBV27 and J usage is TRBJ2-1; D is ambiguous. This CDR3 region has 11 residues. Germline loops: CDR1 MNHEY, CDR2 SMNVEV (reference sequence). V lost 2 bases and J lost 10, with 6 bases in between. For the CDR3, the DNA is TGTGCCAGCAGTTTAGGTATGGAGCAGTTCTTC. This gives the protein CASSLGMEQFF.

The chain joins TRBV6-5 to TRBJ1-2, with D perhaps matching TRBD1 (5 bases). CDR3 length: 13 residues. The germline V and J ends were trimmed by 6 bases and 8 bases, with 16 bases remaining between them. Germline CDR1 and CDR2: MNHEY and SVGAGI. The CDR3 DNA is TGTGCCAGCAGCGACTATTCCCAGGGCGGCTACACCTTC. It specifies CASSDYSQGGYTF.

The V and J genes are TRBV2 and TRBJ1-5, with TRBD1 identical over 8 bases. V was pared by 5 bases and J by 0 bases, with 6 bases of the junction left unmatched. Germline-derived CDR1 and CDR2 are SNHLY and FYNNEI. This CDR3 spans 16 amino acids. Written as DNA, the CDR3 is TGTGCCAGCAGTCCCGACAGGGGACATAGCAATCAGCCCCAGCATTTT. It yields the protein CASSPDRGHSNQPQHF. Full variable domain (rest looked up from reference TRBV2 and TRBJ1-5): EPEVTQTPSHQVTQMGQEVILRCVPISNHLYFYWYRQILGQKVEFLVSFYNNEISEKSEIFDDQFSVERPDGSNFTLKIRSTKLEDSAMYFCASSPDRGHSNQPQHFGDGTRLSIL.

The chain carries TRBV28 and TRBJ2-7; 8 bases line up with TRBD1. There are 15 residues in the CDR3. The ends lost 3 bases at V and 2 bases at J; junction bases unmatched: 6. Germline assignment: CDR1 MDHEN and CDR2 SYDVKM. The DNA for the CDR3 is TGTGCCAGCAGTTTTCGGGACAGGATACCCTACGAGCAGTACTTC. It translates to CASSFRDRIPYEQYF.

The rearrangement uses TRBV18 and TRBJ1-2; D is uncertain. Germline assignment: CDR1 KGHSH and CDR2 LQKENI. This CDR3 has 14 amino acids. V lost 3 bases, J lost 2 bases, and 10 bases lay in between. The CDR3 DNA sequence: TGTGCCAGCTCACCGTTCGAGGGAAACTATGGCTACACCTTC. Translated, it gives CASSPFEGNYGYTF.

The genes are TRBV6-6 and TRBJ1-4, with D hard to call. V lost 1 base, J lost 7 bases, and 13 bases lay in between. Germline lookup yields CDR1 MNHNY and CDR2 SVGAGI (reference sequence). CDR3 length: 15 amino acids. Here the CDR3 DNA reads TGTGCCAGCAGTTACTTCCCGACCTCTTCTGAAAAACTGTTTTTT. Residues: CASSYFPTSSEKLFF.

The V gene is TRBV6-2 or TRBV6-3, the J gene TRBJ1-1, with D hard to call. The CDR3 is 11 residues long. The germline V gene has CDR1 MNHEY and CDR2 SVGEGT. With 2 bases removed from V and 8 bases from J, the gap between germline ends came to 6 bases. Written as DNA, the CDR3 is TGTGCCAGCAGTTACGACGGGGAAGCTTTCTTT. It is translated as CASSYDGEAFF.